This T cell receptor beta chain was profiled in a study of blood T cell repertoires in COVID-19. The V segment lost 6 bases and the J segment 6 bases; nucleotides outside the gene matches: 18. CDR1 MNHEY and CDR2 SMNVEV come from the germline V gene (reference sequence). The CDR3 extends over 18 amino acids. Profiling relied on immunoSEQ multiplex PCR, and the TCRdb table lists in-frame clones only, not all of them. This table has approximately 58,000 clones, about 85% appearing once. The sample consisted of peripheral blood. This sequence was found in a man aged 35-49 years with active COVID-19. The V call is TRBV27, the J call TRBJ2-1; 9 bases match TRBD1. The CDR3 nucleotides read TGTGCCAGCAGCCCCGGGACAGGGATTAAATACCTTTTCAATGAGCAGTTCTTC. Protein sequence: CASSPGTGIKYLFNEQFF.